This T cell receptor beta chain was obtained from a study of control samples from healthy donors and cancer patients. J was trimmed by 4 bases and V by 0 bases; bases with no gene match: 4. The CDR3 covers 15 residues. Germline loops: CDR1 SNHLY, CDR2 FYNNEI. Using immunoSEQ multiplex PCR, the repertoire was profiled, and TCRdb retains in-frame clones only, with some absent. Altogether tens of thousands of clones are present, roughly 94% being singletons, with the ten largest covering approximately 4.3%. The V and J genes are TRBV2 and TRBJ1-1; TRBD1 matches 8 bases. The clonotype comes from a young man in good health. Sequencing was done on a sample of blood. In DNA form, the CDR3 reads TGTGCCAGCAGTGAAGCGGGCAGGGGGCTCACTGAAGCTTTCTTT. This codes for CASSEAGRGLTEAFF.